This is a list of T cell receptor beta chains from one sample in a study of T-cell reconstitution after alpha-beta-depleted transplantation in children. MiXCR, run by TCRdb on the PCR reads, gives a single entry per CDR3 protein. The sample records some 200,000 distinct CDR3 sequences, roughly a tenth being singletons. The sequencing used PBMCs from the stem cell graft donor, collected from the stem cell graft. These receptors were obtained from a human donor who donated a stem cell graft to a child with acute lymphoblastic leukemia. CDR3s include the opening cysteine and the closing phenylalanine or tryptophan. Fields, in order: CDR3 length, V gene, J gene, clone size, D gene, CDR3 protein, CDR3 DNA. D genes are given only for firm matches. Size is omitted from some rows. Given values are once, few, many or a class for expanded clones.

len: 13; v_gene: TRBV10-2; j_gene: TRBJ2-7; abundance: NA; d_gene: TRBD1; CDR3aa: CASSEGQGWEQYF; CDR3nt: TGCGCCAGCAGTGAGGGACAGGGGTGGGAGCAGTACTTC
len: 14; v_gene: TRBV11-2; j_gene: TRBJ1-2; abundance: few; d_gene: NA; CDR3aa: CASSDGRARYGYTF; CDR3nt: TGTGCCAGCAGCGATGGCAGGGCCCGCTATGGCTACACCTTC
len: 14; v_gene: TRBV12-3/TRBV12-4; j_gene: TRBJ2-1; abundance: NA; d_gene: TRBD1; CDR3aa: CASSRRQGVDEQFF; CDR3nt: TGTGCCAGCAGCCGGAGACAGGGAGTAGATGAGCAGTTCTTC
len: 14; v_gene: TRBV9; j_gene: TRBJ1-4; abundance: many; d_gene: NA; CDR3aa: CASSVEAKVEKLFF; CDR3nt: TGTGCCAGCAGCGTAGAGGCCAAGGTGGAAAAACTGTTTTTT
len: 14; v_gene: TRBV2; j_gene: TRBJ2-5; abundance: NA; d_gene: TRBD1; CDR3aa: CASSEEGQGMTQYF; CDR3nt: TGTGCCAGCAGTGAAGAGGGACAGGGGATGACCCAGTACTTC
len: 14; v_gene: TRBV24-1; j_gene: TRBJ1-5; abundance: few; d_gene: NA; CDR3aa: CATQGEYSNQPQHF; CDR3nt: TGTGCCACCCAAGGGGAGTATAGCAATCAGCCCCAGCATTTT
len: 13; v_gene: TRBV4-3; j_gene: TRBJ2-7; abundance: NA; d_gene: NA; CDR3aa: CASSQDLDYEQYF; CDR3nt: TGCGCCAGCAGCCAAGATCTGGACTACGAGCAGTACTTC
len: 12; v_gene: TRBV10-3; j_gene: TRBJ2-5; abundance: many; d_gene: NA; CDR3aa: CAISEDMGTQYF; CDR3nt: TGTGCCATCAGTGAGGATATGGGGACCCAGTACTTC
len: 14; v_gene: TRBV2; j_gene: TRBJ1-1; abundance: many; d_gene: NA; CDR3aa: CASNVAAENTEAFF; CDR3nt: TGTGCCAGCAATGTCGCAGCAGAGAACACTGAAGCTTTCTTT
len: 15; v_gene: TRBV5-1; j_gene: TRBJ1-5; abundance: few; d_gene: TRBD1; CDR3aa: CASSTGTGLYQPQHF; CDR3nt: TGCGCCAGCAGCACCGGGACAGGCCTTTATCAGCCCCAGCATTTT
len: 15; v_gene: TRBV10-1; j_gene: TRBJ2-2; abundance: NA; d_gene: NA; CDR3aa: CASSEVGGSTGELFF; CDR3nt: TGCGCCAGCAGTGAAGTTGGGGGGAGCACCGGGGAGCTGTTTTTT
len: 15; v_gene: TRBV5-1; j_gene: TRBJ1-1; abundance: many; d_gene: NA; CDR3aa: CASSLSRPQNTEAFF; CDR3nt: TGCGCCAGCAGCTTGAGCAGGCCACAGAACACTGAAGCTTTCTTT
len: 15; v_gene: TRBV27; j_gene: TRBJ1-6; abundance: few; d_gene: NA; CDR3aa: CASSLTSSYNSPLHF; CDR3nt: TGTGCCAGCAGTTTAACCAGCTCCTATAATTCACCCCTCCACTTT
len: 18; v_gene: TRBV12-3/TRBV12-4; j_gene: TRBJ2-2; abundance: NA; d_gene: TRBD1; CDR3aa: CASHVPAGGAIRTGELFF; CDR3nt: TGTGCCAGCCACGTACCCGCAGGGGGCGCCATCCGGACCGGGGAGCTGTTTTTT
len: 15; v_gene: TRBV5-1; j_gene: TRBJ2-1; abundance: many; d_gene: NA; CDR3aa: CASSLNPSSYNEQFF; CDR3nt: TGCGCCAGCAGCTTGAATCCCAGCTCCTACAATGAGCAGTTCTTC
len: 16; v_gene: TRBV7-2; j_gene: TRBJ1-5; abundance: NA; d_gene: NA; CDR3aa: CASSLNGGYSNQPQHF; CDR3nt: TGTGCCAGCAGCTTAAATGGGGGGTATAGCAATCAGCCCCAGCATTTT
len: 15; v_gene: TRBV7-2; j_gene: TRBJ2-5; abundance: NA; d_gene: NA; CDR3aa: CASSLVTLAQETQYF; CDR3nt: TGTGCCAGCAGCTTAGTTACTCTGGCCCAAGAGACCCAGTACTTC
len: 16; v_gene: TRBV7-6; j_gene: TRBJ2-1; abundance: few; d_gene: NA; CDR3aa: CASSSLPDPGQVEQFF; CDR3nt: TGTGCCAGCAGCTCGCTCCCTGACCCGGGCCAGGTTGAGCAGTTCTTC
len: 16; v_gene: TRBV9; j_gene: TRBJ1-1; abundance: few; d_gene: NA; CDR3aa: CASSVTLGTENTEAFF; CDR3nt: TGTGCCAGCAGCGTAACGTTGGGGACCGAGAACACTGAAGCTTTCTTT
len: 13; v_gene: TRBV5-6; j_gene: TRBJ1-1; abundance: NA; d_gene: NA; CDR3aa: CASSSIGNTEAFF; CDR3nt: TGTGCCAGCAGCTCCATTGGGAACACTGAAGCTTTCTTT
len: 14; v_gene: TRBV18; j_gene: TRBJ1-5; abundance: NA; d_gene: NA; CDR3aa: CASSTGTGDQPQHF; CDR3nt: TGTGCCAGCTCAACCGGGACCGGGGATCAGCCCCAGCATTTT
len: 15; v_gene: TRBV27; j_gene: TRBJ2-3; abundance: few; d_gene: NA; CDR3aa: CASSRQTGGTDTQYF; CDR3nt: TGTGCCAGCAGTCGACAAACGGGGGGCACAGATACGCAGTATTTT
len: 15; v_gene: TRBV4-2; j_gene: TRBJ1-1; abundance: many; d_gene: NA; CDR3aa: CASSQEGQGNTEAFF; CDR3nt: TGTGCCAGCAGCCAAGAAGGTCAGGGGAACACTGAAGCTTTCTTT
len: 15; v_gene: TRBV24-1; j_gene: TRBJ2-3; abundance: many; d_gene: TRBD1; CDR3aa: CATSDLGQGQDTQYF; CDR3nt: TGTGCCACCAGTGACCTTGGACAGGGCCAGGATACGCAGTATTTT
len: 15; v_gene: TRBV5-1; j_gene: TRBJ2-2; abundance: few; d_gene: NA; CDR3aa: CASTGPHSSTGELFF; CDR3nt: TGCGCCAGCACCGGTCCCCACAGCTCCACCGGGGAGCTGTTTTTT
len: 13; v_gene: TRBV2; j_gene: TRBJ1-1; abundance: many; d_gene: NA; CDR3aa: CASSSDKNTEAFF; CDR3nt: TGTGCCAGCAGTTCCGACAAGAACACTGAAGCTTTCTTT
len: 15; v_gene: TRBV5-6; j_gene: TRBJ1-2; abundance: many; d_gene: TRBD1; CDR3aa: CASSPSTGVDYGYTF; CDR3nt: TGTGCCAGCAGCCCCTCCACAGGGGTTGACTATGGCTACACCTTC
len: 18; v_gene: TRBV20-1; j_gene: TRBJ1-5; abundance: many; d_gene: TRBD1; CDR3aa: CSALNRGQQLGQGQPQHF; CDR3nt: TGCAGTGCCCTGAACAGGGGCCAACAACTCGGGCAGGGTCAGCCCCAGCATTTT
len: 16; v_gene: TRBV11-2; j_gene: TRBJ2-1; abundance: many; d_gene: TRBD2; CDR3aa: CASSLVRGAMINEQFF; CDR3nt: TGTGCCAGCAGCTTAGTGCGGGGGGCTATGATCAATGAGCAGTTCTTC
len: 14; v_gene: TRBV29-1; j_gene: TRBJ2-6; abundance: many; d_gene: NA; CDR3aa: CSVALESGANVLTF; CDR3nt: TGCAGCGTGGCCTTGGAGAGCGGGGCCAACGTCCTGACTTTC
len: 14; v_gene: TRBV3-1; j_gene: TRBJ1-5; abundance: few; d_gene: NA; CDR3aa: CASSQDTSNQPQHF; CDR3nt: TGTGCCAGCAGCCAAGATACGAGCAATCAGCCCCAGCATTTT
len: 16; v_gene: TRBV15; j_gene: TRBJ2-1; abundance: many; d_gene: TRBD2; CDR3aa: CATSRDPSGGNNEQFF; CDR3nt: TGTGCCACCAGCAGAGATCCTAGCGGGGGTAACAATGAGCAGTTCTTC
len: 14; v_gene: TRBV6-1; j_gene: TRBJ1-5; abundance: few; d_gene: NA; CDR3aa: CASSEVGGTGPQHF; CDR3nt: TGTGCCAGCAGTGAAGTTGGGGGCACCGGGCCCCAGCATTTT
len: 16; v_gene: TRBV6-1; j_gene: TRBJ2-1; abundance: few; d_gene: TRBD2; CDR3aa: CASRSRSGAHDNEQFF; CDR3nt: TGTGCCAGCAGAAGTAGAAGCGGGGCGCACGACAATGAGCAGTTCTTC
len: 14; v_gene: TRBV27; j_gene: TRBJ2-1; abundance: few; d_gene: NA; CDR3aa: CASSFNQGYNEQFF; CDR3nt: TGTGCCAGCAGTTTCAACCAGGGGTACAATGAGCAGTTCTTC
len: 15; v_gene: TRBV20-1; j_gene: TRBJ1-1; abundance: many; d_gene: NA; CDR3aa: CSARDLSGAGSGAFF; CDR3nt: TGCAGTGCTAGAGATCTGTCCGGGGCCGGTTCTGGGGCTTTCTTT
len: 15; v_gene: TRBV7-2; j_gene: TRBJ2-7; abundance: many; d_gene: NA; CDR3aa: CASSSAAGTSYEQYF; CDR3nt: TGTGCCAGCAGCTCCGCGGCAGGGACCTCATACGAGCAGTACTTC
len: 16; v_gene: TRBV5-1; j_gene: TRBJ2-3; abundance: few; d_gene: NA; CDR3aa: CASSLTGRGITDTQYF; CDR3nt: TGCGCCAGCAGCTTGACTGGGCGAGGGATTACAGATACGCAGTATTTT